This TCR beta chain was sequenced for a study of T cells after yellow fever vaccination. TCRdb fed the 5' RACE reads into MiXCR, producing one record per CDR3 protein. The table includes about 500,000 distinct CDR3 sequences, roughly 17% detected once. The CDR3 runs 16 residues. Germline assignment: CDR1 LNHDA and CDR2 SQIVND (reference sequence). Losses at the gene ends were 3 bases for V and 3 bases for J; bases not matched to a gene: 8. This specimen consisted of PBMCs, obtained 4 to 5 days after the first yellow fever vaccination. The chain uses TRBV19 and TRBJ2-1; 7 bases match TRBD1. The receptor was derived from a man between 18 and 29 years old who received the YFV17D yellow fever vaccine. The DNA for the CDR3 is TGTGCCAGTAGTATCTTTAAGGGGGCGGGCTACAATGAGCAGTTCTTC. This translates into CASSIFKGAGYNEQFF.